The rows below give T cell receptor beta chains drawn from one sample of a study of cytomegalovirus exposure and HLA in healthy donors. Generated by immunoSEQ multiplex PCR, the TCRdb table keeps only in-frame clones and is missing some. The repertoire includes roughly 120,000 clones, roughly 73% of them detected once, and about 4.5% sits in the top ten. The sequencing sample was made of PBMCs. The receptors stem from a man aged 60 to 75 in good health and CMV-seropositive. The CDR3 runs from the conserved cysteine through the conserved F or W. Fields, in order: V gene, CDR3 length, clone size, J gene, D gene, CDR3 DNA, CDR3 protein. The D gene is left open where the match is weak. Part of the rows lack a size; the others show once, few, many or a class for expanded clones.

V: TRBV6-6; length: 16; size: once; J: TRBJ2-5; D: TRBD2; DNA: TGTGCCAGCAGTTACTCTCAAGCGGGGGGCCGCCCGGAGCAGTACTTC; CDR3: CASSYSQAGGRPEQYF
V: TRBV19; length: 19; size: NA; J: TRBJ2-6; D: NA; DNA: TGTGCCAGTAGTATAGATCGGGGGGCAGGGAGGTCTGGGGCCAACGTCCTGACTTTC; CDR3: CASSIDRGAGRSGANVLTF
V: TRBV7-9; length: 12; size: NA; J: TRBJ2-7; D: NA; DNA: TGTGCCAGCAGCCTTATGACTAGCGAGCAGTACTTC; CDR3: CASSLMTSEQYF
V: TRBV5-1; length: 15; size: NA; J: TRBJ1-3; D: NA; DNA: TGCGCCAGCAGCTTGGCATCCGGGTCGGGAAACACCATATATTTT; CDR3: CASSLASGSGNTIYF
V: TRBV2; length: 12; size: NA; J: TRBJ2-5; D: NA; DNA: TGTGCCAGCAGTGAAGCGAGAGAGACCCAGTACTTC; CDR3: CASSEARETQYF
V: TRBV18; length: 14; size: NA; J: TRBJ2-7; D: NA; DNA: TGTGCCAGCTCACCAATTAGAGCGAGTGACGAGCAGTACTTC; CDR3: CASSPIRASDEQYF
V: TRBV29-1; length: 13; size: NA; J: TRBJ1-3; D: NA; DNA: TGCAGCGCCAGAGGTTCTGGTGGAAACACCATATATTTT; CDR3: CSARGSGGNTIYF
V: TRBV7-9; length: 16; size: NA; J: TRBJ2-7; D: TRBD2; DNA: TGTGCCAGCAGCAGTCGTCCAGGGACTAGCTCCTACGAGCAGTACTTC; CDR3: CASSSRPGTSSYEQYF
V: TRBV28; length: 15; size: NA; J: TRBJ2-6; D: NA; DNA: TGTGCCAGCAGTTTATTCGGGTCTGGGGCCAACGTCCTGACTTTC; CDR3: CASSLFGSGANVLTF
V: TRBV6-5; length: 13; size: NA; J: TRBJ1-1; D: TRBD1; DNA: TGTGCCAGCGGATTGGGACAGCTCACTGAAGCTTTCTTT; CDR3: CASGLGQLTEAFF
V: TRBV6-4; length: 14; size: NA; J: TRBJ1-2; D: NA; DNA: TGTGCCAGCAGTGTATCTAGCTTAAGCTATGGCTACACCTTC; CDR3: CASSVSSLSYGYTF
V: TRBV2; length: 13; size: NA; J: TRBJ1-1; D: NA; DNA: TGTGCCAGCAGCCTACAGGTAAACACTGAAGCTTTCTTT; CDR3: CASSLQVNTEAFF
V: TRBV28; length: 14; size: NA; J: TRBJ1-5; D: NA; DNA: TGTGCCACACGAGGGGGTTCGGACAATCAGCCCCAGCATTTT; CDR3: CATRGGSDNQPQHF
V: TRBV5-1; length: 15; size: few; J: TRBJ2-5; D: TRBD1; DNA: TGCGCCAGCAGCTTGCAAGGGACAGACCAAGAGACCCAGTACTTC; CDR3: CASSLQGTDQETQYF
V: TRBV11-3; length: 15; size: NA; J: TRBJ2-7; D: NA; DNA: TGTGCCAGCAGCCTAGGTGGAGGGATGGGCTACGAGCAGTACTTC; CDR3: CASSLGGGMGYEQYF
V: TRBV7-6; length: 14; size: NA; J: TRBJ2-7; D: NA; DNA: TGTGCCAGCAGCCTGGGGACGGGACATGCCGAGCAGTACTTC; CDR3: CASSLGTGHAEQYF
V: TRBV7-2; length: 15; size: NA; J: TRBJ2-5; D: TRBD2; DNA: TGTGCCAGCAGCTTAGGTGCGGGGGGCCAAGAGACCCAGTACTTC; CDR3: CASSLGAGGQETQYF
V: TRBV28; length: 13; size: few; J: TRBJ1-1; D: NA; DNA: TGTGCCAGCAGTTTGGGGACACCTCGGGAAGCTTTCTTT; CDR3: CASSLGTPREAFF
V: TRBV7-2; length: 12; size: NA; J: TRBJ2-3; D: NA; DNA: TGTGCCAGCAGCTGGGGAGTAGATACGCAGTATTTT; CDR3: CASSWGVDTQYF
V: TRBV10-2; length: 17; size: NA; J: TRBJ2-6; D: NA; DNA: TGCGCCAGCAGAGCACTACAGGGACCCTCTGGGGCCAACGTCCTGACTTTC; CDR3: CASRALQGPSGANVLTF
V: TRBV2; length: 16; size: NA; J: TRBJ1-3; D: NA; DNA: TGTGCCAGCAGCCCTCTCCGGGGGGCGTCTGGAAACACCATATATTTT; CDR3: CASSPLRGASGNTIYF
V: TRBV5-8; length: 14; size: NA; J: TRBJ1-5; D: TRBD1; DNA: TGTGCCAGCAGTCTGGACAGGGTATATCAGCCCCAGCATTTT; CDR3: CASSLDRVYQPQHF
V: TRBV19; length: 16; size: NA; J: TRBJ1-5; D: NA; DNA: TGTGCCAGTACCAGAGGAACGGCAGGGGCAGGTCAGCCCCAGCATTTT; CDR3: CASTRGTAGAGQPQHF
V: TRBV5-1; length: 15; size: NA; J: TRBJ1-2; D: NA; DNA: TGCGCCAGCAGCGCCGTAACAACAGGGAGCTATGGCTACACCTTC; CDR3: CASSAVTTGSYGYTF
V: TRBV6-5; length: 14; size: few; J: TRBJ2-1; D: NA; DNA: TGTGCCAGCAGTTTTGGGGCTCGGGGGACTGAGCAGTTCTTC; CDR3: CASSFGARGTEQFF
V: TRBV6-1; length: 13; size: NA; J: TRBJ1-1; D: NA; DNA: TGTGCCAGCAGTGTTGGGGCAGCCACTGAAGCTTTCTTT; CDR3: CASSVGAATEAFF
V: TRBV19; length: 15; size: NA; J: TRBJ1-4; D: TRBD1; DNA: TGTGCCAGTAGTATAGGACAGGGGGCGCGTGAAAAACTGTTTTTT; CDR3: CASSIGQGAREKLFF
V: TRBV5-1; length: 16; size: NA; J: TRBJ2-2; D: NA; DNA: TGCGCCAGCAGCTTTTATGGACTCGTGAACACCGGGGAGCTGTTTTTT; CDR3: CASSFYGLVNTGELFF
V: TRBV30; length: 15; size: NA; J: TRBJ2-5; D: TRBD2; DNA: TGTGCCTGGAGTCTGGCACTAGCGGGGGAAGAGACCCAGTACTTC; CDR3: CAWSLALAGEETQYF
V: TRBV7-8; length: 13; size: few; J: TRBJ1-5; D: NA; DNA: TGTGCCAGCAGCGTGGCATATCTGCAGCCCCAGCATTTT; CDR3: CASSVAYLQPQHF
V: TRBV19; length: 17; size: NA; J: TRBJ1-6; D: NA; DNA: TGTGCCAGCGGTTCAGGGCCTAGGAGCTCCTATAATTCACCCCTCCACTTT; CDR3: CASGSGPRSSYNSPLHF
V: TRBV5-8; length: 13; size: NA; J: TRBJ1-2; D: NA; DNA: TGTGCCAGCAGCTTGGGACAGGTAGTCGGCTGCACCTTC; CDR3: CASSLGQVVGCTF
V: TRBV30; length: 13; size: NA; J: TRBJ2-2; D: NA; DNA: TGTGCCCGGGACACCTTATTCACCGGGGAGCTGTTTTTT; CDR3: CARDTLFTGELFF
V: TRBV7-9; length: 18; size: few; J: TRBJ2-1; D: NA; DNA: TGTGCCAGCAGCTCCCCACCGTGGTGGCGTCAGGGATACAATGAGCAGTTCTTC; CDR3: CASSSPPWWRQGYNEQFF
V: TRBV7-9; length: 13; size: NA; J: TRBJ1-1; D: NA; DNA: TGTGCCAGCAGCCCCGAAGGGGACACTGAAGCTTTCTTT; CDR3: CASSPEGDTEAFF
V: TRBV6-6; length: 13; size: NA; J: TRBJ2-5; D: TRBD1; DNA: TGTGCCAGCAGACCCACAGGGGTAGAGACCCAGTACTTC; CDR3: CASRPTGVETQYF
V: TRBV4-1; length: 17; size: NA; J: TRBJ2-6; D: TRBD2; DNA: TGCGCCAGCAGCCAAAGATCGGGAGGCTCTGGGGCCAACGTCCTGACTTTC; CDR3: CASSQRSGGSGANVLTF
V: TRBV19; length: 14; size: NA; J: TRBJ1-5; D: TRBD1; DNA: TGTGCCAGTAGCCTACAGGGGCCGAGACAGCCCCAGCATTTT; CDR3: CASSLQGPRQPQHF
V: TRBV2; length: 19; size: NA; J: TRBJ2-2; D: TRBD2; DNA: TGTGCCAGCAGTGAAGTGTTGACTAGCGGGGGAATAGGAACCGGGGAGCTGTTTTTT; CDR3: CASSEVLTSGGIGTGELFF
V: TRBV7-9; length: 12; size: few; J: TRBJ2-7; D: NA; DNA: TGTTCCAGCGGAGAGGCACACTACGAGCAGTACTTC; CDR3: CSSGEAHYEQYF
V: TRBV7-3; length: 15; size: NA; J: TRBJ2-1; D: TRBD2; DNA: TGTGCCAGCAGCTTTACTAGCGGGGCGTACAATGAGCAGTTCTTC; CDR3: CASSFTSGAYNEQFF
V: TRBV7-2; length: 16; size: NA; J: TRBJ1-6; D: NA; DNA: TGTGCCAGCAGCTTAACGATCCGCCCTTCGGATTCACCCCTCCACTTT; CDR3: CASSLTIRPSDSPLHF
V: TRBV7-2; length: 14; size: NA; J: TRBJ2-4; D: TRBD1; DNA: TGTGCCAGCAGCTTAGGACAGGGTGAAAACATTCAGTACTTC; CDR3: CASSLGQGENIQYF
V: TRBV15; length: 14; size: NA; J: TRBJ1-4; D: NA; DNA: TGTGCCACCAGCAGAGACAGGGGAAGGGAAAAACTGTTTTTT; CDR3: CATSRDRGREKLFF
V: TRBV6-5; length: 14; size: NA; J: TRBJ2-7; D: TRBD1; DNA: TGTGCCACCAAGGGGGACAGGAGGACCTACGAGCAGTACTTC; CDR3: CATKGDRRTYEQYF
V: TRBV9; length: 16; size: NA; J: TRBJ1-6; D: NA; DNA: TGTGCCAGCAGCGTAGGACTCAGCCTGGTCGGCTCACCCCTCCACTTT; CDR3: CASSVGLSLVGSPLHF
V: TRBV27; length: 13; size: NA; J: TRBJ1-2; D: TRBD1; DNA: TGTGCCAGCAGACGACAGGGGTCCTATGGCTACACCTTC; CDR3: CASRRQGSYGYTF
V: TRBV28; length: 17; size: NA; J: TRBJ2-1; D: TRBD2; DNA: TGTGCCAGCAGTTTAAATTACATGGGGGGGGACTACAATGAGCAGTTCTTC; CDR3: CASSLNYMGGDYNEQFF
V: TRBV7-9; length: 14; size: NA; J: TRBJ1-1; D: NA; DNA: TGTGCCAGCAGCTTAAATTTCAGGGCAGCTGAAGCTTTCTTT; CDR3: CASSLNFRAAEAFF